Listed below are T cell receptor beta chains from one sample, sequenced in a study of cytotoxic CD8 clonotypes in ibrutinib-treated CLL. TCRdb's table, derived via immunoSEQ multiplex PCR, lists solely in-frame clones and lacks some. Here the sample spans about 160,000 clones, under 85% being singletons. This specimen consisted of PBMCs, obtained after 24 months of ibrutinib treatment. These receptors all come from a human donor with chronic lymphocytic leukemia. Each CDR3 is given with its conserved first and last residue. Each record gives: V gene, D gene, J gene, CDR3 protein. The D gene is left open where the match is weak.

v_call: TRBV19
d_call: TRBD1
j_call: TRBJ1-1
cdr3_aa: CASTMGSRDRDAEAFF

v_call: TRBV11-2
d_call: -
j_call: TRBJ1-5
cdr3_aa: CASSLTGHSNQPQHF

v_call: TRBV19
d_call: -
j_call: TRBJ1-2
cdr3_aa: CASSGGGQIYGYTF

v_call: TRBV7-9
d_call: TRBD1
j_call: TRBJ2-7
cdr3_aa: CASSSPGTGGKYEQYF

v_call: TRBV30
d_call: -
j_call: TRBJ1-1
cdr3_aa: CAWSVPAGGNTEAFF

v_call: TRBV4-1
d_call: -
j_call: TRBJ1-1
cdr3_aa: CASSQEGVSFLRSITTEAFF

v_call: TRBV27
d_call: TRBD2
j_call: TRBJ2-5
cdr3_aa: CASSKTSGIRQETQYF

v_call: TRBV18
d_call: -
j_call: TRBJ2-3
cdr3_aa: CASSPPYSTADTQYF

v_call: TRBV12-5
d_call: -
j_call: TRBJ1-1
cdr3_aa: CASGLPPGYPEAFF

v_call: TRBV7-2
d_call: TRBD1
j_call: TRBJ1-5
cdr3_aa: CASSQGQPFSDQRPQHF

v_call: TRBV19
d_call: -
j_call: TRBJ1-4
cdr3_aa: CASIPRSGLGEKLFF

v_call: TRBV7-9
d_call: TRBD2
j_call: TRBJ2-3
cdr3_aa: CASSFPSGGTDTQYF

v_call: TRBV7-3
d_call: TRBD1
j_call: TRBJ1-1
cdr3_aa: CASSLAGGNTEAFF

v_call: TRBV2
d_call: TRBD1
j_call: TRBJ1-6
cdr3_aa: CASSEGQDNSPLHF

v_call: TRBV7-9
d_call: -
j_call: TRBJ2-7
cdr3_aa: CASSSVQGKENEQYF

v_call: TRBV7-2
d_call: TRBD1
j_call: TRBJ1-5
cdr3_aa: CASSSTGEVVGNQPQHF

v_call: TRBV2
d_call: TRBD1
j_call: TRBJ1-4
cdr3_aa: CASSRQGVREKLFF

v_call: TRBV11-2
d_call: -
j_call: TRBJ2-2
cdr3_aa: CASSLTHGTRELFF

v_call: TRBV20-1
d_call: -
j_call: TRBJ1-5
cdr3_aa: CSARADRLQHF

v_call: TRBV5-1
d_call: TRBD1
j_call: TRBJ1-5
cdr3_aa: CASSPGTGRLDQPQHF

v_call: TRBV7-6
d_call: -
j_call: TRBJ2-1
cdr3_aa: CASSLDWYNEQFF

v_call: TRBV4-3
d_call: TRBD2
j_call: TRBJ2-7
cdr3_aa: CASSDGTSGYYEQYF

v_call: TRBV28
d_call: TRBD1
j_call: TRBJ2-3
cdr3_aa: CASSNLRTGGLDTQYF

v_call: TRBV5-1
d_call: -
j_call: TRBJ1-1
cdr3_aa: CASSLGRNTEAFF

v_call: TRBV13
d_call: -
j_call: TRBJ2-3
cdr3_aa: CASNSGSATDTQYF

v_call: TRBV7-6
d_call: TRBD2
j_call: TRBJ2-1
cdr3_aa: CASSYGGTRGYNEQFF

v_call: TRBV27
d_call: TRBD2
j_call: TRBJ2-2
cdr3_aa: CASSLWGGTRHTGELFF

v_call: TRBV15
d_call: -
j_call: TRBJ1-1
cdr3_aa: CATSTGAQRNTEAFF

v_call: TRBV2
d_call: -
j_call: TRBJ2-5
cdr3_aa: CASARDRGETQYF

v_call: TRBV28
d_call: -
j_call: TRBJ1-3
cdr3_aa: CASINGGYSGNTIYF

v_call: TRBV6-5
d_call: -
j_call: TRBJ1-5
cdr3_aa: CASRQMSNQPQHF

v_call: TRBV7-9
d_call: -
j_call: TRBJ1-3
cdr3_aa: CASRPDSSGNTIYF

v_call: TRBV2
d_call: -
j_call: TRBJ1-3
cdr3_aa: CASRDRGNTIYF

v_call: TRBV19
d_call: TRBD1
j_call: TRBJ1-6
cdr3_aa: CASSETGGWSYNSPLHF

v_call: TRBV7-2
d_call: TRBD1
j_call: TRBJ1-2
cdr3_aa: CASSYRTGAQYGYTF

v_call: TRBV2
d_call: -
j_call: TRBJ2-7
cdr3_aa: CASRGGRASYEQYF

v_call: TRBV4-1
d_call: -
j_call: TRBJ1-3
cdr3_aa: CASSQEPVGNTIYF

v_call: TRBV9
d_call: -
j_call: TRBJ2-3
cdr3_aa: CASTEQGFTDTQYF

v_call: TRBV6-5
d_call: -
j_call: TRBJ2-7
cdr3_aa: CASSYSQRRSSYEQYF

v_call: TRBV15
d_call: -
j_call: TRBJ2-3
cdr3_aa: CATSRDYRGTSTDTQYF

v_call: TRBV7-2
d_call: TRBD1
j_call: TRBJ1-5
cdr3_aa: CASSSGTGPYSNQPQHF

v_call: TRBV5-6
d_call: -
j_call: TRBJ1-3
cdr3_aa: CASRRWNRDGNTIYF

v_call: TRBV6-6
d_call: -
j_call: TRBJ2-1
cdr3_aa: CASIDGNLGPREEQFF

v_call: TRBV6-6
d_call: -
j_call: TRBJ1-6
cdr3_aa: CASRGGSYYNSPLHF

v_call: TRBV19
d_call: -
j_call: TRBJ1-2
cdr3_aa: CASSPRGQIYGYTF

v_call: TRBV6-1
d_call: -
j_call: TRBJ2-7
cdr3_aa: CASSESGMAEQYF

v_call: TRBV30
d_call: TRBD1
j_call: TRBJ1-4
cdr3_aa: CAWSYSGGGEKLFF

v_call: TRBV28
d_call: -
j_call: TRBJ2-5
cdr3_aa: CASSQRETQYF

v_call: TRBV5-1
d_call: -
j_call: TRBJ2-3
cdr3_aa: CASSASATTDTQYF

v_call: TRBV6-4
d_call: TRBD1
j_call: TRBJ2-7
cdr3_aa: CASGPGQGASYEQYF

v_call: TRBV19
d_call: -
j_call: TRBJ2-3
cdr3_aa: CASSIYQGASTDTQYF

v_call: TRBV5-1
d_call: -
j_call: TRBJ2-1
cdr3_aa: CASSLALAASYNEQFF

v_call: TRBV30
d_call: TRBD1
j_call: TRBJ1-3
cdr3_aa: CAWSADWTGGDTIYF

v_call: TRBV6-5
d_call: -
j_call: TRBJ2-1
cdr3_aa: CASSTLGRDSNEQFF